This record concerns one T cell receptor beta chain sequence. The antigen is undetermined. The data belong to a study of T cells in Graves' hyperthyroidism and ophthalmopathy. Study-wide context: Peripheral blood was obtained at initial diagnosis, preceding any treatment.

Regions amplified from RNA transcripts were the TCR beta CDR3 regions. The HTBI primer set served for first-round RT-PCR of the TCR CDR3. TCRdb processed the multiplex PCR reads anew with MiXCR; each CDR3 protein has one entry. This table has about 160,000 distinct CDR3 sequences, around 8.9% appearing once. The blood specimen was taken at initial hyperthyroidism diagnosis, before any ophthalmopathy symptoms. Fresh peripheral blood, 7.5 to 10 ml, yielded the PBMCs. Study-wide points: Appearing also in blood were most of the thyroid clonotypes expanded above 0.001.

Germline lookup yields CDR1 MNHEY and CDR2 SVGAGI. The CDR3 has 16 amino acids. V shed 0 bases and J 7 bases; nucleotides not matched to a gene: 4. The sequence came from a woman between 18 and 29 years old with Graves' hyperthyroidism that later progressed to Graves' ophthalmopathy. V and J are TRBV6-5 and TRBJ1-6; 9 bases map to TRBD1. The specimen was blood. CDR3 loop: CASSYSAGTGNSPLHF. The CDR3 nucleotides read TGTGCCAGCAGTTACTCGGCCGGGACAGGGAATTCACCCCTCCACTTT.